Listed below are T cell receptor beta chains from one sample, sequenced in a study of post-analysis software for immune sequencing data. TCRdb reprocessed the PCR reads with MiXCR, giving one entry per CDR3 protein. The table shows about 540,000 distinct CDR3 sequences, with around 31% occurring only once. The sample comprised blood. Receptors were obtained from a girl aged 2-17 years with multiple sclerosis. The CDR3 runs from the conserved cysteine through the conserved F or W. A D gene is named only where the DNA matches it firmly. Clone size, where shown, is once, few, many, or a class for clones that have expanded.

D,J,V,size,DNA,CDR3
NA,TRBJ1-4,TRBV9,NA,TGTGCCAGCGGAGGGGGAGCAAGGGCGGCTAATGAAAAACTGTTTTTT,CASGGGARAANEKLFF
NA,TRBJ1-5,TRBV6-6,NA,TGTGCCAGCAGTCGGCGGGGGGCCCTAAATCAGCCCCAGCATTTT,CASSRRGALNQPQHF
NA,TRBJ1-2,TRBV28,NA,TGTGCCAGCAGAAAGGAGCCCCCCGCTGGCTACACCTTC,CASRKEPPAGYTF
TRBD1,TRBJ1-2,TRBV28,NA,TGTGCCAGCAATGACAGGGGAAGGGACACCTTC,CASNDRGRDTF
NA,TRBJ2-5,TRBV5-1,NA,TGCGCCAGCAGCTCGACAGAGGGGTCCCAAGAGACCCAGTACTTC,CASSSTEGSQETQYF
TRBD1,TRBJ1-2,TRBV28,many,TGTGCCAGCAACCCATCTGGACAGGGGGCGAAAGGCTACACCTTC,CASNPSGQGAKGYTF
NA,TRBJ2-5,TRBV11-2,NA,TGTGCCAGCAGCCCCTGGAAGGGGGATGAGACCCAGTACTTC,CASSPWKGDETQYF
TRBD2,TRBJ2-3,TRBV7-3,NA,TGTGCCAGCAGCCCCCGCGGGGGGATTAGCACAGATACGCAGTATTTT,CASSPRGGISTDTQYF
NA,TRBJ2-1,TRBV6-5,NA,TGTGCCAGCAAGAGGAGTCTCTACAATGAGCAGTTCTTC,CASKRSLYNEQFF
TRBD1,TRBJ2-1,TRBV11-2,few,TGTGCCAGCGGCCGAACAGGGACAGCTTACAATGAGCAGTTCTTC,CASGRTGTAYNEQFF
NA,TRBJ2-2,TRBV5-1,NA,TGCGCCAGCAGCTCTCAGAGAGTGGCCGGGGAGCTGTTTTTT,CASSSQRVAGELFF
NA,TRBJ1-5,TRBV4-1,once,TGCGCCAGCTCGCCGCGGGAGGGGGATCAGCCCCAGCATTTT,CASSPREGDQPQHF
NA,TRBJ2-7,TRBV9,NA,TGTGCCAGCACCCCTGGGGACCTCTCCTACGAGCAGTACTTC,CASTPGDLSYEQYF
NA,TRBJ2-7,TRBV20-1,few,TGCAGTGCTAGGGTCCCCGGATCGGGGGAGCAGTACTTC,CSARVPGSGEQYF
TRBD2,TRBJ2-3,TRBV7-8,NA,TGTGCCAGCAGCTTATGGCTAGCGGGGGACACAGATACGCAGTATTTT,CASSLWLAGDTDTQYF
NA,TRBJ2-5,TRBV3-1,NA,TGTGCCAGCAGCCAAGACCTTGGGGAGCGTAGTCGGTACTTC,CASSQDLGERSRYF
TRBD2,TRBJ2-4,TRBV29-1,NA,TGCAGCGTTGAAATTCTTGGGCTAGCGGGGGGGACGCGGGACATTCAGTACTTC,CSVEILGLAGGTRDIQYF
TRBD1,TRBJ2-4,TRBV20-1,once,TGCAGTGCTAGGACAGGGGATGAAAACATTCAGTACTTC,CSARTGDENIQYF
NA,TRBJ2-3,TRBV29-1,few,TGCAGCGTTGAACCGGGACTCCCGAGCACAGATACGCAGTATTTT,CSVEPGLPSTDTQYF
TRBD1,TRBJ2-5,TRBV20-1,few,TGCAGTGCGAGAAAGCAGACAGGGGGAGGAGAGACCCAGTACTTC,CSARKQTGGGETQYF
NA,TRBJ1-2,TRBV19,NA,TGTGCCAACGCAGGGGACGGGGGCGCATATGGCTACACCTTC,CANAGDGGAYGYTF
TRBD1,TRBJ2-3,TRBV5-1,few,TGCGCCAGCAGTTGGGACAGGGGGAAAGATACGCAGTATTTT,CASSWDRGKDTQYF
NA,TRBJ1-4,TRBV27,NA,TGTGCCAGCCTCCCATCGTCGACAGGCTATAATGAAAAACTGTTTTTT,CASLPSSTGYNEKLFF
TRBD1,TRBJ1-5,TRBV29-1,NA,TGCAGCGTTGCCTATTCAGGGGACAGCGATCAGCCCCAGCATTTT,CSVAYSGDSDQPQHF
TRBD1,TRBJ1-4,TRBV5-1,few,TGCGCCAGCAGCGGCGGACAGGGTCTTGAAAAACTGTTTTTT,CASSGGQGLEKLFF
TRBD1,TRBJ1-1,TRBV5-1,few,TGTGCCAGCAGTTTGACCGGGACAGGGAACACTGAAGCTTTCTTT,CASSLTGTGNTEAFF